Following are 15 T cell receptor beta chains from one sample sequenced in a study of OX40 agonist ivuxolimab in advanced cancers. TCRdb's copy holds only in-frame clones and misses some; the assay was immunoSEQ multiplex PCR. Of approximately 45,000 clones in the sample, roughly four fifths were seen once. The sample was CD4+ or CD8+ T cells sorted from blood, taken in a trial of the OX40 agonist ivuxolimab. Receptors were obtained from an adult with an advanced solid tumor such as melanoma, head and neck, liver or kidney cancer.

The chain uses TRBV25-1 and TRBJ2-1; D not resolved. CDR1 is MGHDK, CDR2 SYGVNS, per germline. V lost 3 bases to trimming and J lost 6 bases, with 12 bases between them. This CDR3 is built from 14 residues. The CDR3 is CASSDSLHGNEQFF. CDR3 in DNA: TGTGCCAGCAGTGACTCATTACACGGCAATGAGCAGTTCTTC.

The chain combines TRBV5-1 with TRBJ2-5, with D hard to call. Germline CDR1 is SGHRS and CDR2 is YFSETQ. This CDR3 is 12 amino acids long. The V end lost 2 bases, the J end lost 1 base, and 3 bases lay between the germline ends. For the CDR3, the DNA is TGCGCCAGCAGCTTCGGCCAAGAGACCCAGTACTTC. This encodes CASSFGQETQYF. Complete variable domain (other parts from reference TRBV5-1 and TRBJ2-5): KAGVTQTPRYLIKTRGQQVTLSCSPISGHRSVSWYQQTPGQGLQFLFEYFSETQRNKGNFPGRFSGRQFSNSRSEMNVSTLELGDSALYLCASSFGQETQYFGPGTRLLVL.

This rearrangement joins TRBV23-1 to TRBJ1-2; D uncertain. TRBV23-1 is an open reading frame, and its role is uncertain. V dropped 2 bases and J dropped 4 bases, with 11 bases sitting between them. The CDR3 consists of 14 residues. The CDR3 DNA follows: TGCGCCAGCAGTCAAGCCGGACGGAGCTATGGCTACACCTTC. This codes for CASSQAGRSYGYTF.

The V call is TRBV28, the J call TRBJ1-5, with D maybe TRBD1 (5 bases). Germline-derived CDR1 and CDR2 are MDHEN and SYDVKM. The CDR3 consists of 15 residues. V was cut by 4 bases and J by 7 bases, with 17 bases left in between. CDR3 nucleotides: TGTGCCAGCAGTTCTGGGACGGATCTTTACCAGCCCCAGCATTTT. It is translated as CASSSGTDLYQPQHF.

CDR3 nucleotides: TGTGCCAGCAGCCGGCCGTTGTACACAGATACGCAGTATTTT. Protein product: CASSRPLYTDTQYF. This chain uses TRBV7-2 with TRBJ2-3, with D unresolved. The ends were cut back, 5 bases at V and 2 bases at J, with 11 bases in the middle. This CDR3 comprises 14 residues. The V gene's germline CDR1 is SGHTA and CDR2 FQGNSA.

This chain connects TRBV6-5 to TRBJ1-3; the D is unclear. Germline V CDR1 and CDR2: MNHEY, SVGAGI. Trimming removed 0 bases from V and 0 bases from J, with 9 bases in between. The CDR3 has 16 amino acids. CDR3 DNA: TGTGCCAGCAGTTACTCGATTCCCAGCTCTGGAAACACCATATATTTT. It yields the protein CASSYSIPSSGNTIYF.

V gene TRBV29-1 combines with J gene TRBJ2-1; D remains ambiguous. V lost 5 bases to trimming and J lost 6 bases, with 11 bases between them. The germline gives CDR1 SQVTM, CDR2 ANQGSEA. The CDR3 runs to 12 residues. CDR3 region: CSVRRTGNEQFF. The CDR3, as DNA: TGCAGCGTTCGGCGGACCGGCAATGAGCAGTTCTTC.

J is TRBJ2-5 and V is TRBV2; 7 bases agree with TRBD1. The J call may be faulty, since TRBJ2-7 better matches the DNA end. CDR1 SNHLY and CDR2 FYNNEI come from the germline V gene. This CDR3 comprises 13 residues. CDR3: CASQTGDSYEQYF. CDR3 coding DNA: TGTGCCAGCCAAACAGGGGACTCCTACGAGCAGTACTTC.

This chain uses TRBV11-1 with TRBJ1-6, with TRBD1 matching over 8 bases. V was clipped by 5 bases and J by 9 bases; unmatched bases: 6. The CDR3 contains 14 residues. Germline V CDR1 and CDR2: SGHAT, FQDESV (reference sequence). The CDR3 nucleotides read TGTGCCAGCAGCCTGACAGGGGAGGGTTCACCCCTCCACTTT. Translating it yields CASSLTGEGSPLHF.

The chain uses TRBV28 and TRBJ2-5; the match to TRBD1 covers 10 bases. Germline V gene sequence: CDR1 MDHEN, CDR2 SYDVKM. V shed 6 bases, J shed 3 bases, and the junction held 7 bases outside the gene matches. The CDR3 has 15 residues. The CDR3 DNA reads as TGTGCCAGCAGCGTAGCCGGGACAGGGGAAGAGACCCAGTACTTC. Translating it yields CASSVAGTGEETQYF.

The rearrangement joins TRBV29-1 to TRBJ2-5; D uncertain. The J call may be wrong; the DNA end is better matched by TRBJ2-7. Germline values: CDR1 SQVTM, CDR2 ANQGSEA. The CDR3 consists of 11 residues. For the CDR3, the DNA is TGCAGCGTCCAGGACGACTACGAGCAGTACTTC. As protein: CSVQDDYEQYF.

Concerning this clone itself: Other DNA sequences within the sample encode an identical CDR3. This chain links TRBV25-1 with TRBJ1-1, with 7 bases matching TRBD1. CDR1 is MGHDK and CDR2 is SYGVNS in the germline V gene. The junction had 4 bases not matched to a gene; V was cut back by 5 bases and J by 1 base. This CDR3 is built from 14 residues. The CDR3 DNA follows: TGTGCCAGCAGTTCTAGGACAGGGAACACTGAAGCTTTCTTT. Translation: CASSSRTGNTEAFF.

The chain is built from TRBV19 and TRBJ2-2; TRBD2 aligns across 9 bases. J lost 2 bases, V lost 0 bases, and 4 bases had no gene match. CDR1 is LNHDA and CDR2 is SQIVND in the germline V gene (reference sequence). This CDR3 spans 17 amino acids. This chain's CDR3 is CASSIDRLADNTGELFF. CDR3 DNA sequence: TGTGCCAGTAGTATAGATCGACTAGCGGATAACACCGGGGAGCTGTTTTTT.

This clone came up a few times. The J gene is TRBJ1-5, the V gene TRBV4-1; no clear D. Deletions cut 4 bases from V and 1 base from J, with 11 bases between. From germline, CDR1 is MGHRA and CDR2 YSYEKL. The CDR3 spans 15 residues. The CDR3 spells CASSPRLVSNQPQHF. DNA of the CDR3: TGCGCCAGCAGCCCGCGGCTGGTCAGCAATCAGCCCCAGCATTTT.

CDR3 protein: CASSRVDHDPYGYTF. The CDR3 region has the DNA TGTGCCAGCAGTAGGGTCGATCACGATCCCTATGGCTACACCTTC. The V gene is TRBV6-6, the J gene TRBJ1-2; D gene unclear. The CDR3 is made up of 15 amino acids. With 5 bases removed from V and 4 bases from J, the gap between germline ends came to 17 bases. In germline, CDR1 is MNHNY, CDR2 SVGAGI (reference sequence).